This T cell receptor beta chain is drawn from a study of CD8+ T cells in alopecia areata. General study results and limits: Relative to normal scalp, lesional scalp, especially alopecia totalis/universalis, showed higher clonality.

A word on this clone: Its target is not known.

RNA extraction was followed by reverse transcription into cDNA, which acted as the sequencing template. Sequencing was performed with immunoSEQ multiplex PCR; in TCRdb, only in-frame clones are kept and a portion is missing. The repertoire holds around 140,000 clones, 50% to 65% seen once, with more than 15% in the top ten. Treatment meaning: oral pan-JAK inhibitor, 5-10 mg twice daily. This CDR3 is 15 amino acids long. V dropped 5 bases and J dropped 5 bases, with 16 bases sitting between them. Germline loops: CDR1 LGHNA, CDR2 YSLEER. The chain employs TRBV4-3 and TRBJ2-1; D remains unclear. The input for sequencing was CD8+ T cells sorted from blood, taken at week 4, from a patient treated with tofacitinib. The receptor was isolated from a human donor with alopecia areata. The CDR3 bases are TGCGCCAGCAGCTGGAAGGGTAGGTGGGACAATGAGCAGTTCTTC. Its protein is CASSWKGRWDNEQFF.